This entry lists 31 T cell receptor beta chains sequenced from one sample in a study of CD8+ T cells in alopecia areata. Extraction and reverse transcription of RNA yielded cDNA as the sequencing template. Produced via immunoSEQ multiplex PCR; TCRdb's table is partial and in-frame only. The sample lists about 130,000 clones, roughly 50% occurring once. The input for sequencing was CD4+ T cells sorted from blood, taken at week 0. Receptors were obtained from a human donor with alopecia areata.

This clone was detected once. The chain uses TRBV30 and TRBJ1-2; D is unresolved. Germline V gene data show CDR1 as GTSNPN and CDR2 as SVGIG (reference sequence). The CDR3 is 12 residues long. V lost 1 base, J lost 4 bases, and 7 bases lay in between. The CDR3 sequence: CAWSARSYGYTF. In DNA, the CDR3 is TGTGCCTGGAGTGCGCGGTCCTATGGCTACACCTTC.

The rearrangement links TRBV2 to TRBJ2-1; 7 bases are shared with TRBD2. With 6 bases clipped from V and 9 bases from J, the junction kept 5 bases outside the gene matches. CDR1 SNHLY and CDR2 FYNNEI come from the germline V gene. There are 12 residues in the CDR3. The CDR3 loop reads CASSRDYSEQFF. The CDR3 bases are TGTGCCAGCAGCCGGGACTATAGTGAGCAGTTCTTC.

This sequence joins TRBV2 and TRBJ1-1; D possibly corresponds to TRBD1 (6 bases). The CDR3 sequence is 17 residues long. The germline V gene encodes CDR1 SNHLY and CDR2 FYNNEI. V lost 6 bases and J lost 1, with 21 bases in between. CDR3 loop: CASRLLGWGQKNTEAFF. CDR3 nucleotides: TGTGCCAGCAGGCTCCTGGGTTGGGGACAAAAGAACACTGAAGCTTTCTTT. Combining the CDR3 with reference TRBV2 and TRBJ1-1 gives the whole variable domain EPEVTQTPSHQVTQMGQEVILRCVPISNHLYFYWYRQILGQKVEFLVSFYNNEISEKSEIFDDQFSVERPDGSNFTLKIRSTKLEDSAMYFCASRLLGWGQKNTEAFFGQGTRLTVV.

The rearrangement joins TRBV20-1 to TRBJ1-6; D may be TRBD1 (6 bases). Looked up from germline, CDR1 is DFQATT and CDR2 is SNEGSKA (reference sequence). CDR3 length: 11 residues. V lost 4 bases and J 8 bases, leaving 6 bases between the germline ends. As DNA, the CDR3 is TGCAGTGCTAACAGGGATTCACCCCTCCACTTT. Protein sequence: CSANRDSPLHF.

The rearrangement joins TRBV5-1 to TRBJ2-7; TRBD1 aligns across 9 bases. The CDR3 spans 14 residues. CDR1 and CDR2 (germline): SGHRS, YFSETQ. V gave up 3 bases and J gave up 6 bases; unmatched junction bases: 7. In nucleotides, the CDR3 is TGCGCCAGCAGCTCCCGGGACAGGGTTTCCGAGCAGTACTTC. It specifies CASSSRDRVSEQYF.

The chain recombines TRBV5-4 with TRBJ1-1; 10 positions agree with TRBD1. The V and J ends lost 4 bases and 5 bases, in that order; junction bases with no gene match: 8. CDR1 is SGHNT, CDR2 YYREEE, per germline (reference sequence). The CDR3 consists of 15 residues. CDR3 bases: TGTGCCAGCAGCGACCCCCGACAGGGGGCAACTGAAGCTTTCTTT. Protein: CASSDPRQGATEAFF.

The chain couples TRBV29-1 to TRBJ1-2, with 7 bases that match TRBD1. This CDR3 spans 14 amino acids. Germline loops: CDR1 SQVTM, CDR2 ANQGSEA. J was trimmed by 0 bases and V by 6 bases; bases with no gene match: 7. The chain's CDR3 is CSVRTGVANYGYTF. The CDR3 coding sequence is TGCAGCGTCCGAACAGGGGTAGCTAACTATGGCTACACCTTC.

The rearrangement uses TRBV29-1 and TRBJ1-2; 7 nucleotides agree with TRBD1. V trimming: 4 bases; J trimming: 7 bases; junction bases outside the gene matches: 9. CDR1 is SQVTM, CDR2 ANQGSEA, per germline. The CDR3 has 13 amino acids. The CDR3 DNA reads TGCAGCGTTGCGTTAAGGGGGCGCGGTGGCTACACCTTC. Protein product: CSVALRGRGGYTF.

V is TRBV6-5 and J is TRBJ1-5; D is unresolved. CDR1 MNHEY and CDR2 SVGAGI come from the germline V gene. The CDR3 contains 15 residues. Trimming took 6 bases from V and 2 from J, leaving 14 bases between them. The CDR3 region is CASSPQLGGNQPQHF. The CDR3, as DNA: TGTGCCAGCAGCCCTCAGTTGGGCGGCAATCAGCCCCAGCATTTT.

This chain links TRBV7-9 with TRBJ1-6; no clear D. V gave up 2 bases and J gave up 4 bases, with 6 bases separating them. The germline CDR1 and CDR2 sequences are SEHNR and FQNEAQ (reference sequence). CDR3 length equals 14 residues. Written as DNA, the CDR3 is TGTGCCAGCAGCTTACAGGCATATAATTCACCCCTCCACTTT. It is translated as CASSLQAYNSPLHF. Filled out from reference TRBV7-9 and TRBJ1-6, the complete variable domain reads DTGVSQNPRHKITKRGQNVTFRCDPISEHNRLYWYRQTLGQGPEFLTYFQNEAQLEKSRLLSDRFSAERPKGSFSTLEIQRTEQGDSAMYLCASSLQAYNSPLHFGNGTRLTVT.

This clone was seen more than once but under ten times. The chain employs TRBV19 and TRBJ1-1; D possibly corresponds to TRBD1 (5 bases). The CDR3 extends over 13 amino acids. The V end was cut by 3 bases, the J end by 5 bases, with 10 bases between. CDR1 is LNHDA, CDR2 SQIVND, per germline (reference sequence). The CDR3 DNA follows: TGTGCCAGTAGTATTGGGGGGTTGACTGAAGCTTTCTTT. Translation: CASSIGGLTEAFF.

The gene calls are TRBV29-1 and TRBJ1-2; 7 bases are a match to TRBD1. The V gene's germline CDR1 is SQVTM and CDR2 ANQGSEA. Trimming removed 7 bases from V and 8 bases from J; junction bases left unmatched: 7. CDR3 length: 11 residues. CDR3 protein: CSGDRDEGYTF. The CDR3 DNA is TGCAGCGGAGACAGGGATGAGGGCTACACCTTC.

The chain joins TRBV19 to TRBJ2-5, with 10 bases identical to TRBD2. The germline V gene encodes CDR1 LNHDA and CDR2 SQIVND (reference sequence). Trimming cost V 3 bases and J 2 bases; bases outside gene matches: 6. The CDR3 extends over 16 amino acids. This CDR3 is CASSMSVAGGQETQYF. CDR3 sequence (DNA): TGTGCCAGTAGTATGTCAGTAGCGGGGGGTCAAGAGACCCAGTACTTC.

The CDR3 DNA is TGTGCCAGTAGTGATGCTGAAGGGGATACGCAGTATTTT. This encodes CASSDAEGDTQYF. V and J are TRBV19 and TRBJ2-3, with no clear D. Germline V gene data show CDR1 as LNHDA and CDR2 as SQIVND (reference sequence). V lost 5 bases to trimming and J lost 6 bases, with 12 bases between them. The CDR3 loop spans 13 amino acids.

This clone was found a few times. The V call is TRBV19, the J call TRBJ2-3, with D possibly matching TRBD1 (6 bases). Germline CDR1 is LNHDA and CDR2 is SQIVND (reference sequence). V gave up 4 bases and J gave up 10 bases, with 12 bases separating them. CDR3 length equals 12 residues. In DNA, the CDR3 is TGTGCCAGTAGTACTCTACAGGGTTCGCAGTATTTT. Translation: CASSTLQGSQYF.

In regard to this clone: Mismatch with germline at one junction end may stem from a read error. CDR3 DNA: TGTGCTAGCAGTTCCGGGCCCACCGGAGAGACCCAGTACTTC. Residues: CASSSGPTGETQYF. The chain couples TRBV7-7 to TRBJ2-5; D remains ambiguous. This CDR3 has 14 residues. Germline loops: CDR1 SSHAT, CDR2 FNYEAQ (reference sequence).

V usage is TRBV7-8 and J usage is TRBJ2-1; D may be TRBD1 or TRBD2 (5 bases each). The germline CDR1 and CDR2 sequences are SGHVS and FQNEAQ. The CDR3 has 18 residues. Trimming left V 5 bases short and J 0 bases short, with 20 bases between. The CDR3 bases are TGTGCCAGCAGCCCCTCGGTCCTCTGGGACCGCTCCTACAATGAGCAGTTCTTC. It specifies CASSPSVLWDRSYNEQFF.

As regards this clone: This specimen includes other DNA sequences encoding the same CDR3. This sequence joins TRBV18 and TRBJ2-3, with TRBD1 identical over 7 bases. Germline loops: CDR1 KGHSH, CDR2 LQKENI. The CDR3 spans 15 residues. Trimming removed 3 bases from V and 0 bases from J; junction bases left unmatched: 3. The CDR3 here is CASSPPGQSTDTQYF. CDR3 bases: TGTGCCAGCTCACCCCCGGGACAGAGCACAGATACGCAGTATTTT.

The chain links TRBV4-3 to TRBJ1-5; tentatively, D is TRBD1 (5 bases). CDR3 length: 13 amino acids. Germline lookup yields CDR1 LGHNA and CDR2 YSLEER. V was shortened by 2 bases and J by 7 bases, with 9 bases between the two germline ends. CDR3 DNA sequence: TGCGCCAGCAGCCAAACCGGGGGACAGCCCCAGCATTTT. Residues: CASSQTGGQPQHF.

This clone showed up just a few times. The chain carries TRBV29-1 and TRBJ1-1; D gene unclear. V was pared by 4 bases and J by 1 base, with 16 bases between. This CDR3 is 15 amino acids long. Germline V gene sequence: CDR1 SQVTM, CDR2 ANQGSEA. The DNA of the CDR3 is TGCAGCGTTGGGGCCCGGTCCCCCGGGAACACTGAAGCTTTCTTT. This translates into CSVGARSPGNTEAFF.

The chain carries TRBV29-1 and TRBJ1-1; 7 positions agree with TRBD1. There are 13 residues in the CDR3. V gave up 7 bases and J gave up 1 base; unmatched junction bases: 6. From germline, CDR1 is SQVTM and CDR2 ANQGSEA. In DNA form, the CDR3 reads TGCAGCGCCGCCTGGACAGGGAACACTGAAGCTTTCTTT. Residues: CSAAWTGNTEAFF.

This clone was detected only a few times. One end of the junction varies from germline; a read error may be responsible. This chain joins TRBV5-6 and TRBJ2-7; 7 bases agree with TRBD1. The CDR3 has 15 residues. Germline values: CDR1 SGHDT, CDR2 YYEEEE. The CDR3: CASTLQGDTSYEQYF. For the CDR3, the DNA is TGTGCCAGCACCTTGCAGGGGGACACCTCCTACGAGCAGTACTTC.

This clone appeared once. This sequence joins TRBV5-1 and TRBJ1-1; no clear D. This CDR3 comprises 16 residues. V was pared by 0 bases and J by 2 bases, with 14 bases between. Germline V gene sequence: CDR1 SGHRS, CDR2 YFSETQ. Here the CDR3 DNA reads TGCGCCAGCAGCTTGGCCTACGGAGGGCGCAACACTGAAGCTTTCTTT. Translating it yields CASSLAYGGRNTEAFF.

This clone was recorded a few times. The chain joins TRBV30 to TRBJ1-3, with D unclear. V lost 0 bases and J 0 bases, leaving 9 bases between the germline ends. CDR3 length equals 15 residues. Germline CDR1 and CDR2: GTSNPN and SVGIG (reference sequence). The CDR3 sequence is CAWSVIGLSGNTIYF. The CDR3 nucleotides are TGTGCCTGGAGTGTGATCGGACTCTCTGGAAACACCATATATTTT.

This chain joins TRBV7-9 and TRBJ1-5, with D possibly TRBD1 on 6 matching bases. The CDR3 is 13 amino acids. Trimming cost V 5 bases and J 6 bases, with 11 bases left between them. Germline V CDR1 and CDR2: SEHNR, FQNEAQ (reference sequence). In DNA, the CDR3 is TGTGCCAGCAGCATGCAGGGGACTCAGCCCCAGCATTTT. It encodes CASSMQGTQPQHF.

CDR3 amino acids: CASSQALNMNTEAFF. The CDR3 nucleotides are TGCGCCAGCAGCCAAGCATTAAACATGAACACTGAAGCTTTCTTT. This chain connects TRBV4-1 to TRBJ1-1; D gene unclear. The CDR3 is made up of 15 amino acids. CDR1 and CDR2 from the germline V gene are MGHRA and YSYEKL. V shed 1 base and J shed 0 bases, with 9 bases lying between them.

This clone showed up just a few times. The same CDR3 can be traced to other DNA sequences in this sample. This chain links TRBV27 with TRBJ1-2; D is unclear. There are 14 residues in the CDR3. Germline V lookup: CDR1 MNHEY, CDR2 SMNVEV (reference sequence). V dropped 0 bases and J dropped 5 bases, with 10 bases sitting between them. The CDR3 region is CASSLSGGGYGYTF. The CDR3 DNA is TGTGCCAGCAGTTTATCGGGTGGAGGGTATGGCTACACCTTC.

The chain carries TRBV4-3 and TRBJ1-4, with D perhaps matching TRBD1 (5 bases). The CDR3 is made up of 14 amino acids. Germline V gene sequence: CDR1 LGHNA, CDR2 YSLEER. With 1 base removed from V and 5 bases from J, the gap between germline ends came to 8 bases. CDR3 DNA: TGCGCCAGCAGCCAAGGGACACACAATGAAAAACTGTTTTTT. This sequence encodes CASSQGTHNEKLFF.

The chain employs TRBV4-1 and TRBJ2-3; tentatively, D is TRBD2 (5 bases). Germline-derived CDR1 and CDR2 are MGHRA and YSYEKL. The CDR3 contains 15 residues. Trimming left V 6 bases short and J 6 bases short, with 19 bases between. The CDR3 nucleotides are TGCGCCAGCAGTCCCCAATCGGAGGAGAGGGATACGCAGTATTTT. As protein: CASSPQSEERDTQYF.

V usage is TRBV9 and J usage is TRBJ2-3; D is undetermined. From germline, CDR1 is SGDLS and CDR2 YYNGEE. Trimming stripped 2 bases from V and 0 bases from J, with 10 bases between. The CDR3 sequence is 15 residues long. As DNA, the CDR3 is TGTGCCAGCAGCGTTGAGTTGACTAGCACAGATACGCAGTATTTT. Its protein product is CASSVELTSTDTQYF.

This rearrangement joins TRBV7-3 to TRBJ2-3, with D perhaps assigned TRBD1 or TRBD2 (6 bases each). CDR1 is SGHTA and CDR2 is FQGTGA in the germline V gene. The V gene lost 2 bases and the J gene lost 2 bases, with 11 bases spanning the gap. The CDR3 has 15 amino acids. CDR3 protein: CASSLGGPNTDTQYF. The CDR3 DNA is TGTGCCAGCAGCTTAGGGGGGCCGAACACAGATACGCAGTATTTT.